The rows below give T cell receptor beta chains drawn from one sample of a study of cytomegalovirus exposure and HLA in healthy donors. TCRdb's table, derived via immunoSEQ multiplex PCR, lists solely in-frame clones and lacks some. In all, the sample yields 40,000 or so clones. The sample was PBMCs. These receptors all come from a woman aged 25 to 45 in good health and CMV-seropositive. Each CDR3 is given with its conserved first and last residue. A D gene is named only where the DNA matches it firmly.

D: -; V: TRBV4-1; J: TRBJ1-6; CDR3: CASSQGGVSNSPLHF; DNA: TGCGCCAGCAGCCAAGGGGGGGTTTCAAATTCACCCCTCCACTTT
D: TRBD1; V: TRBV7-8; J: TRBJ1-1; CDR3: CASSKDRADTEAFF; DNA: TGTGCCAGCAGCAAGGACAGGGCTGACACTGAAGCTTTCTTT
D: -; V: TRBV4-1; J: TRBJ2-3; CDR3: CASARQGPTSTDTQYF; DNA: TGCGCCAGCGCGCGGCAGGGCCCTACTAGCACAGATACGCAGTATTTT
D: TRBD1; V: TRBV28; J: TRBJ1-1; CDR3: CASSSWTGRNTEAFF; DNA: TGTGCCAGCAGTTCCTGGACAGGGAGGAACACTGAAGCTTTCTTT
D: -; V: TRBV9; J: TRBJ2-7; CDR3: CASSPQGRGPAYEQYF; DNA: TGTGCCAGCAGCCCCCAGGGGCGGGGGCCTGCCTACGAGCAGTACTTC
D: -; V: TRBV7-2; J: TRBJ1-2; CDR3: CASSLATVTNYGYTF; DNA: TGTGCCAGCAGCTTAGCTACTGTGACTAACTATGGCTACACCTTC
D: -; V: TRBV5-1; J: TRBJ2-5; CDR3: CASSPRGSGQETQYF; DNA: TGCGCCAGCAGCCCCCGTGGTAGCGGACAAGAGACCCAGTACTTC
D: TRBD1; V: TRBV5-1; J: TRBJ1-4; CDR3: CASSSGQGSGGEKLFF; DNA: TGCGCCAGCAGCTCGGGACAGGGTTCGGGGGGTGAAAAACTGTTTTTT
D: -; V: TRBV5-1; J: TRBJ2-3; CDR3: CASSLRVADTQYF; DNA: TGCGCCAGCAGCCTCAGGGTTGCAGATACGCAGTATTTT
D: -; V: TRBV5-1; J: TRBJ1-2; CDR3: CASSLVAGSNGYTF; DNA: TGCGCCAGCAGCTTGGTCGCAGGATCCAATGGCTACACCTTC
D: -; V: TRBV6-6; J: TRBJ2-6; CDR3: CAILQVLSGANVLTF; DNA: TGTGCCATCCTGCAGGTACTCTCTGGGGCCAACGTCCTGACTTTC